This T cell receptor (beta chain) stems from a study of T cell responses to AZD1222 COVID-19 vaccine. Study results and limitations: Donors were mostly white British, more females; clonal diversity possibly underestimated. AZD1222 recipients seropositive at baseline numbered only 5 to 7. After the peak T cell response, and only then, were repertoires sampled.

The repertoire was sequenced with immunoSEQ multiplex PCR; TCRdb's copy has only in-frame clones and lacks some. Among 95,000 to 150,000 clones listed, roughly 90% were seen once. For this clone: The target antigen is unknown.

Germline V gene lookup returns CDR1 GTSNPN and CDR2 SVGIG (reference sequence). The CDR3 has 13 residues. The V and J ends lost 3 bases and 2 bases respectively, with 11 bases between them. The material was peripheral blood, obtained on day 0 of MenACWY control vaccination. The chain recombines TRBV30 with TRBJ2-7; maybe TRBD2 (6 bases). This sequence originates from an adult in good health. CDR3 protein: CAWRISGTYEQYF. The DNA for the CDR3 is TGTGCCTGGAGGATTAGCGGAACCTACGAGCAGTACTTC.